This T cell receptor (beta chain) was captured by sequencing in a study of shared clonotypes between healthy human individuals. The study's findings and limits: Clonotype sharing among donors was expected to depend on sequencing depth. Across subsets, estimated richness was generally greater for naive than for memory populations.

Terminally differentiated effector memory CD45RA+ cells were left out of the naive CD8 fraction, which was CD45RO-negative and positively selected for CCR7. Recent acute infections and vaccinations were absent in the healthy HIV-negative adult donors. A word on this clone: Its antigen is unidentified.

Assay execution took place at the deep level. Only in-frame clones appear in the TCRdb table, and some are missing; sequencing was by immunoSEQ multiplex PCR. The sample contains about 2 million clones, less than 95% of which appear only once. The TCR originated in a man younger than 35 in good health. Sequenced input: naive CD8+ T cells sorted from blood.

In DNA, the CDR3 is TGTGCCATCAGTCCGGCTAGCGGGGGGGGGACAGATACGCAGTATTTT. It specifies CAISPASGGGTDTQYF. V and J are TRBV10-3 and TRBJ2-3, with 12 bases that match TRBD2. After removal of 5 bases from V and 3 bases from J, the junction contained 6 bases not matched to a gene. The CDR3 consists of 16 residues. The germline CDR1 and CDR2 sequences are ENHRY and SYGVKD.